These T cell receptor beta chains were read from a single sample in a study of beta chain features in type 1 diabetes. Sequencing used immunoSEQ multiplex PCR; TCRdb keeps in-frame clones, though not all of them. The table has 140,000 or so clones, roughly an eighth seen once. Specimen: central memory CD4+ T cells from blood. These receptors originate from a man aged 18 to 29 with type 1 diabetes. The CDR3 runs from the conserved cysteine through the conserved F or W. The D gene is left open where the match is weak. Clone size is shown for a subset of rows, as once, few, many or a class of expanded clone.

v_call,clone_size,j_call,d_call,cdr3_aa,cdr3_nt
TRBV7-9,.,TRBJ2-5,.,CASSGQETQYF,TGTGCCAGCAGCGGCCAAGAGACCCAGTACTTC
TRBV7-7,few,TRBJ2-2,.,CASSLGNTGELFF,TGTGCTAGCAGCCTCGGGAACACCGGGGAGCTGTTTTTT
TRBV6-5,few,TRBJ1-4,.,CASGGTDDGKLFF,TGTGCCAGCGGAGGGACGGATGATGGAAAACTGTTTTTT
TRBV7-6,.,TRBJ2-7,TRBD1,CASSPNRQGINEQYF,TGTGCCAGCAGCCCTAACCGACAGGGGATCAACGAGCAGTACTTC
TRBV30,.,TRBJ2-1,.,CAWSVSINEQFF,TGTGCCTGGAGTGTATCGATCAATGAGCAGTTCTTC
TRBV7-3,few,TRBJ1-1,.,CASSLQPNTEAFF,TGTGCCAGCAGCCTCCAACCTAACACTGAAGCTTTCTTT
TRBV7-9,few,TRBJ2-3,.,CASTTTVNTDTQYF,TGTGCCAGCACCACTACAGTGAACACAGATACGCAGTATTTT
TRBV6-6,.,TRBJ2-4,.,CASRIGQNKNIQYF,TGTGCCAGCAGGATCGGACAGAACAAAAACATTCAGTACTTC
TRBV7-6,many,TRBJ1-4,TRBD1,CASSRVGQGREKLFF,TGTGCCAGCAGCCGAGTAGGACAGGGACGCGAAAAACTGTTTTTT
TRBV18,.,TRBJ2-1,TRBD1,CASSPTGGIGEQFF,TGTGCCAGCTCCCCGACAGGGGGGATTGGTGAGCAGTTCTTC
TRBV5-6,.,TRBJ2-7,.,CASSLLQGSEQYF,TGTGCCAGCAGCTTGTTGCAGGGAAGCGAGCAGTACTTC
TRBV4-1,many,TRBJ1-2,TRBD1,CASSQVGQGANYGYTF,TGCGCCAGCAGCCAAGTGGGACAGGGAGCTAACTATGGCTACACCTTC
TRBV28,.,TRBJ2-7,.,CASSLFGYEQYF,TGTGCCAGCAGTTTATTCGGCTACGAGCAGTACTTC
TRBV2,.,TRBJ2-7,TRBD1,CASREQGQGTYEQYF,TGTGCCAGCAGAGAGCAAGGACAGGGGACCTACGAGCAGTACTTC
TRBV7-3,few,TRBJ1-1,.,CASSSGRSNTEAFF,TGTGCCAGCAGCTCGGGACGGAGCAACACTGAAGCTTTCTTT
TRBV19,few,TRBJ2-3,.,CASSRYADTQYF,TGTGCCAGTAGCCGGTACGCAGATACGCAGTATTTT
TRBV2,few,TRBJ1-2,TRBD1,CASRRGDRGDYGYTF,TGTGCCAGCAGAAGGGGGGACAGGGGAGACTATGGCTACACCTTC
TRBV7-2,few,TRBJ2-1,.,CASSLVGTVSYNEQFF,TGTGCCAGCAGCTTAGTAGGGACTGTTTCCTACAATGAGCAGTTCTTC
TRBV6-6,few,TRBJ2-7,.,CASTRRADSYEQYF,TGTGCCAGCACACGAAGAGCGGACTCCTACGAGCAGTACTTC
TRBV7-2,few,TRBJ1-1,.,CASSLVVSEAFF,TGTGCCAGCAGCTTAGTGGTATCTGAAGCTTTCTTT
TRBV27,few,TRBJ2-3,TRBD1,CASSNNRGHGTDTQYF,TGTGCCAGCAGTAACAACAGGGGGCATGGGACAGATACGCAGTATTTT
TRBV7-9,.,TRBJ2-2,.,CASSPPWGELFF,TGTGCCAGCAGCCCCCCGTGGGGGGAGCTGTTTTTT
TRBV15,few,TRBJ2-7,TRBD1,CATSGGTGVQREQYF,TGTGCCACCAGCGGGGGGACAGGGGTACAAAGAGAGCAGTACTTC
TRBV5-1,.,TRBJ2-2,.,CASSFNTGELFF,TGCGCCAGCAGCTTCAACACCGGGGAGCTGTTTTTT
TRBV7-2,.,TRBJ2-3,.,CASSLILGGSTDTQYF,TGTGCCAGCAGCTTAATACTAGGGGGTAGCACAGATACGCAGTATTTT